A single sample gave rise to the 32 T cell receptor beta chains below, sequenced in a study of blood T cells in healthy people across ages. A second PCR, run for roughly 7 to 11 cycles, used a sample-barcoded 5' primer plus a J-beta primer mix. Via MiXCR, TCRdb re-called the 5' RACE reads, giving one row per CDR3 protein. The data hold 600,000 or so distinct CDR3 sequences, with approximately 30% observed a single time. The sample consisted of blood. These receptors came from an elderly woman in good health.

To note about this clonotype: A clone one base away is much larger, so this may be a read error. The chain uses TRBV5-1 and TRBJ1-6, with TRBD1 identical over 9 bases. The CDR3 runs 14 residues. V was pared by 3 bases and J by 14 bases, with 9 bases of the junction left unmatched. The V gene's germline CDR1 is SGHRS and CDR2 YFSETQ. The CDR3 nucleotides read TGCGCCAGCAGCTGGCGGACAGGGGATTTCTCCCTCCACTTT. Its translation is CASSWRTGDFSLHF.

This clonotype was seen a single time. CDR3 sequence reads: CASSIVLRREIGETQYF. CDR3 sequence (DNA): TGTGCCAGTAGTATAGTTTTACGGCGGGAGATAGGAGAGACCCAGTACTTC. The V and J genes are TRBV7-2 and TRBJ2-5; 7 nucleotides agree with TRBD2. The CDR3 sequence is 17 residues long. In germline, CDR1 is SGHTA, CDR2 FQGNSA. The V and J ends lost 9 bases and 4 bases, in that order; junction bases with no gene match: 20.

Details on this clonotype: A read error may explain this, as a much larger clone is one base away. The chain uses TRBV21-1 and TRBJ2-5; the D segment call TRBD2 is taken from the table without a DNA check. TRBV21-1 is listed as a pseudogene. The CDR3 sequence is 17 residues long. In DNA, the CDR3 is TGTGCCAGCACCCTGGGGACTAGCGGGGGCCGTAAGGAGATCCAGTACTTC. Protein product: CASTLGTSGGRKEIQYF.

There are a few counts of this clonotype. CDR3 bases: TGTGCCACCAGTGACCCTCTAGCGGGGGTATACAATGAGCAGTACTTC. Its protein is CATSDPLAGVYNEQYF. The chain combines TRBV24-1 with TRBJ2-7, with 10 bases fitting TRBD2. Trimming removed 4 bases from V and 7 bases from J; junction bases left unmatched: 12. The CDR3 runs to 16 residues. Germline V lookup: CDR1 KGHDR, CDR2 SFDVKD.

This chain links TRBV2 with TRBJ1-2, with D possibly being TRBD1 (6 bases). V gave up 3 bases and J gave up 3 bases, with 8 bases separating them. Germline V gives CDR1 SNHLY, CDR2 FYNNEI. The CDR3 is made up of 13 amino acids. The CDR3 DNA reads TGTGCCAGCAGTGATAGGACAGACTATGGCTACACCTTC. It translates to CASSDRTDYGYTF.

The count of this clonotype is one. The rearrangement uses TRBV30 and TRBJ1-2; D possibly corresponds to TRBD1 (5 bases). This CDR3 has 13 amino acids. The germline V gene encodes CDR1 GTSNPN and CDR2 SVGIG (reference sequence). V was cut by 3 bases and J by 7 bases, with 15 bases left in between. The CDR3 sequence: CAWRGGGRGGYTF. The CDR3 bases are TGTGCCTGGAGGGGAGGAGGGAGGGGTGGCTACACCTTC. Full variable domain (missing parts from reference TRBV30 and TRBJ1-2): SQTIHQWPATLVQPVGSPLSLECTVEGTSNPNLYWYRQAAGRGLQLLFYSVGIGQISSEVPQNLSASRPQDRQFILSSKKLLLSDSGFYLCAWRGGGRGGYTFGSGTRLTVV.

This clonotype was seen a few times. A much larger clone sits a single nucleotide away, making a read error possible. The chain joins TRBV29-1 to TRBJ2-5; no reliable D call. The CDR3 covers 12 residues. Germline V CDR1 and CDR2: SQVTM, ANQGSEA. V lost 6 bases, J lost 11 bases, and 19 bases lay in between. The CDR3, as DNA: TGCAGCGTCCCCGCTAGAGCCAATGAGCAGTACTTC. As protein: CSVPARANEQYF.

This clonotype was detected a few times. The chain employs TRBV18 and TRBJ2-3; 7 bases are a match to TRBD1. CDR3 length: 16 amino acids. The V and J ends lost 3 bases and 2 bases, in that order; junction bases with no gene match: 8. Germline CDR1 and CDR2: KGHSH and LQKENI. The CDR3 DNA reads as TGTGCCAGCTCACCCGCCGGGGACAGTCTCACAGATACGCAGTATTTT. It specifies CASSPAGDSLTDTQYF.

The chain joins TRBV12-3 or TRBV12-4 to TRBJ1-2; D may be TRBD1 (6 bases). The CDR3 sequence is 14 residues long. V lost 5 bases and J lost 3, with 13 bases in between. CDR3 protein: CASSEQGGDYGYTF. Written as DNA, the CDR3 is TGTGCCAGCAGTGAACAGGGAGGGGACTATGGCTACACCTTC.

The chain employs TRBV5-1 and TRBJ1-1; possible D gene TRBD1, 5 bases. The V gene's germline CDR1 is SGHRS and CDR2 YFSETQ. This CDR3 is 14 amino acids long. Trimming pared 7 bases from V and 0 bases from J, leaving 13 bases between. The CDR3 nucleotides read TGCGCCAGCCGGGACCGAGCCTTGAACACTGAAGCTTTCTTT. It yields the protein CASRDRALNTEAFF.

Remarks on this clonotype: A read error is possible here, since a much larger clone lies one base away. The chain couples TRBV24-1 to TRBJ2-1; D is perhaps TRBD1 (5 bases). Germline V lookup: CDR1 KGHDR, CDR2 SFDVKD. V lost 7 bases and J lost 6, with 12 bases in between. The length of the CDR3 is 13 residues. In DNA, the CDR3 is TGTGCCACCAGGGACACCCCTACCAATGAGCAGTTCTTC. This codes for CATRDTPTNEQFF.

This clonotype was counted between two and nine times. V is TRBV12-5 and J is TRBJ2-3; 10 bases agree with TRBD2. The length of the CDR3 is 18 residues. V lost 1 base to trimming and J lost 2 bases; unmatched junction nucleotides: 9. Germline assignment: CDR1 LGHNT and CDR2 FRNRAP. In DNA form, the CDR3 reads TGTGCTAGTGGTTTGGGTAGCGGGGGGACCCAGGACACAGATACGCAGTATTTT. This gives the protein CASGLGSGGTQDTDTQYF.

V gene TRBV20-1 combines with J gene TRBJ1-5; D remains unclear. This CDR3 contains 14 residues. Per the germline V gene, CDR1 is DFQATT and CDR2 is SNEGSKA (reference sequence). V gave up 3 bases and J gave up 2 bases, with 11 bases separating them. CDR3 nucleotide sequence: TGCAGTGCTAGGGTAGGGAAGGGCAATCAGCCCCAGCATTTT. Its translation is CSARVGKGNQPQHF.

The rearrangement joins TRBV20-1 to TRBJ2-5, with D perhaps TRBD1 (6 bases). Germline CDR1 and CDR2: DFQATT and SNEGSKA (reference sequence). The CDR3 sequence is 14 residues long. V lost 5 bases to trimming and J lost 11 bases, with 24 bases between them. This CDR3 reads CSAFHREGAREQYF. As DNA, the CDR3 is TGCAGTGCTTTCCACAGGGAAGGGGCCAGGGAGCAGTACTTC.

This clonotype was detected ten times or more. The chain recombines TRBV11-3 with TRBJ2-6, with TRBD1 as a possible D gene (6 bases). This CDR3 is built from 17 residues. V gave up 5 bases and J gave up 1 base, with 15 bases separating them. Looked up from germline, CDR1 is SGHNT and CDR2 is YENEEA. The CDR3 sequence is CASSPRQGISGANVLTF. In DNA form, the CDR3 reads TGTGCCAGCAGCCCCCGCCAGGGGATATCTGGGGCCAACGTCCTGACTTTC.

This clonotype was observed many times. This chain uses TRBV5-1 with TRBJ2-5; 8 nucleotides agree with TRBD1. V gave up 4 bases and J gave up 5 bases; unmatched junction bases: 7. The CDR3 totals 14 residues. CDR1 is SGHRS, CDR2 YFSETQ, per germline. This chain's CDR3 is CASSVQGAGETQYF. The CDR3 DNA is TGCGCCAGCAGCGTCCAGGGGGCAGGGGAGACCCAGTACTTC.

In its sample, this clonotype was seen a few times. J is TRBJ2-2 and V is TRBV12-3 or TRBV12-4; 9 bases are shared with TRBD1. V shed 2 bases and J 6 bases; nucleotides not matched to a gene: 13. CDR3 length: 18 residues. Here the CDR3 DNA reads TGTGCCAGCAGTTTATCGCCTGGGACAGGGTTAGGCGCCGGGGAGCTGTTTTTT. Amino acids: CASSLSPGTGLGAGELFF.

This CDR3 reads CATREGERTTNEKLFF. CDR3 sequence (DNA): TGTGCCACCAGGGAAGGGGAAAGGACAACTAATGAAAAACTGTTTTTT. The rearrangement joins TRBV15 to TRBJ1-4; D might be TRBD1 (5 bases). The CDR3 loop spans 16 amino acids. Trimming removed 6 bases from V and 0 bases from J, with 14 bases in between. Germline CDR1 is LNHNV and CDR2 is YYDKDF (reference sequence).

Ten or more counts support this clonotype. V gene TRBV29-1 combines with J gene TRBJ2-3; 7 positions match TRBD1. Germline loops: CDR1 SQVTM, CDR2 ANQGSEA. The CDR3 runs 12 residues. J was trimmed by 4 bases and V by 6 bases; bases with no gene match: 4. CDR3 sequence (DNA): TGCAGCGTCGTAGGGACAGCAGATACGCAGTATTTT. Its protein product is CSVVGTADTQYF.

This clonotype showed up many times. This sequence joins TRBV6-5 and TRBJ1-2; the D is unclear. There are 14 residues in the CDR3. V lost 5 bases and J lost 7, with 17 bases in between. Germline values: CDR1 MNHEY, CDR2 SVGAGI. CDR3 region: CASSGLGPSGGYTF. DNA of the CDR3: TGTGCCAGCAGTGGTTTAGGGCCATCCGGTGGCTACACCTTC.

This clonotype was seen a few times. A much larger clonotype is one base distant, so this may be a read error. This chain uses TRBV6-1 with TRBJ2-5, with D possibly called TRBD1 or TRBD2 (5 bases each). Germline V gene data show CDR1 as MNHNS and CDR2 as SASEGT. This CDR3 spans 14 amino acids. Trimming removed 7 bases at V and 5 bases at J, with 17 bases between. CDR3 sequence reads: CASIRDPAWETQYF. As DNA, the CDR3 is TGTGCCAGCATCCGGGACCCGGCTTGGGAGACCCAGTACTTC.

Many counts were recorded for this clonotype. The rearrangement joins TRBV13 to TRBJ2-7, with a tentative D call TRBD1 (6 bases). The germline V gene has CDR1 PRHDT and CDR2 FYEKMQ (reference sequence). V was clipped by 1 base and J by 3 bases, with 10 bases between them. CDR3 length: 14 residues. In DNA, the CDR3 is TGTGCCAGCAGCTTAGACGGGACATTCTACGAGCAGTACTTC. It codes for CASSLDGTFYEQYF.

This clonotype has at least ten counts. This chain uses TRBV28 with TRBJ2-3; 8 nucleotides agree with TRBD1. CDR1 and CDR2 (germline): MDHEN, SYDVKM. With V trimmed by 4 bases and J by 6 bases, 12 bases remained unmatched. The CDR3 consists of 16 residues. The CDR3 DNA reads TGTGCCAGCAGTTCCCGTCTCAGGGGGCTTCACGATACGCAGTATTTT. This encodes CASSSRLRGLHDTQYF. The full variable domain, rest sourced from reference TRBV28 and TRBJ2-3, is DVKVTQSSRYLVKRTGEKVFLECVQDMDHENMFWYRQDPGLGLRLIYFSYDVKMKEKGDIPEGYSVSREKKERFSLILESASTNQTSMYLCASSSRLRGLHDTQYFGPGTRLTVL.

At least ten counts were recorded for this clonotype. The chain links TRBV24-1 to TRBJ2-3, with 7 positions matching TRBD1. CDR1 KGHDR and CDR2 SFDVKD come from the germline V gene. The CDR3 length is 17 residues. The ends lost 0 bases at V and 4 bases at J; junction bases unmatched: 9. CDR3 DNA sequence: TGTGCCACCAGTGATTTGCGGATAGGGGGCTCGGCAGATACGCAGTATTTT. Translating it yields CATSDLRIGGSADTQYF.

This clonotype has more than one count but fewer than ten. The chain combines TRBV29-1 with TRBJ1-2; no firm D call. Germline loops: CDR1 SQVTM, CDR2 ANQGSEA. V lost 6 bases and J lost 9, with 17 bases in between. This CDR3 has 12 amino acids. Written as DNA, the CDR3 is TGCAGCGTCGAGGGTCTGAATTATAGCTACACCTTC. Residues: CSVEGLNYSYTF.

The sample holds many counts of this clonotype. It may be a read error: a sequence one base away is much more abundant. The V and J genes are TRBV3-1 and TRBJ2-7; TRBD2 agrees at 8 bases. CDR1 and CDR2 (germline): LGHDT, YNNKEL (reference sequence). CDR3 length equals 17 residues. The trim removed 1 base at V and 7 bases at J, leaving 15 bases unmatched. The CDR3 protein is CASSQALAGDPYNEQYF. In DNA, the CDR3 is TGTGCCAGCAGCCAAGCCCTAGCGGGCGATCCCTACAATGAGCAGTACTTC.

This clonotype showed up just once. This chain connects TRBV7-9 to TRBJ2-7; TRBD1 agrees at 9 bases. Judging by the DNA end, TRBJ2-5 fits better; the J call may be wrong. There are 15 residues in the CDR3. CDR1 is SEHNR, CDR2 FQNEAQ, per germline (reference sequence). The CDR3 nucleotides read TGTGCCAGCAGCCTACAGGGGGCGCGGAGGGAGACCCAGTACTTC. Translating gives CASSLQGARRETQYF.

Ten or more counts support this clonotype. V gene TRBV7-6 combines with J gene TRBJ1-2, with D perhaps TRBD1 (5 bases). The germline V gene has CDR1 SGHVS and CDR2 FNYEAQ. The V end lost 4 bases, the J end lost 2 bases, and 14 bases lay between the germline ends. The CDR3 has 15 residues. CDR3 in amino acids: CASSSRRGHNYGYTF. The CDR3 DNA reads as TGTGCCAGCAGCTCCAGGAGGGGCCACAACTATGGCTACACCTTC.

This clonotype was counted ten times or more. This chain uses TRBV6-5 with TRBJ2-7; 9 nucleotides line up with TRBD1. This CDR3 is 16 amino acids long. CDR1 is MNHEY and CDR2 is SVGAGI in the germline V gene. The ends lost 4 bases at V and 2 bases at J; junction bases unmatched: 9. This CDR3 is CASSSRGTGFPYEQYF. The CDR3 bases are TGTGCCAGCAGTTCCAGGGGGACAGGGTTCCCCTACGAGCAGTACTTC.

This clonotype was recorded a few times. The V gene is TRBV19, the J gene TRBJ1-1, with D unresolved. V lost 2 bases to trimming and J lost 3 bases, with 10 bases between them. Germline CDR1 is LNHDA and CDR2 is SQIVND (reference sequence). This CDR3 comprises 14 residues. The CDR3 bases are TGTGCCAGTAGTATAAGGATTAAGGACACTGAAGCTTTCTTT. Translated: CASSIRIKDTEAFF. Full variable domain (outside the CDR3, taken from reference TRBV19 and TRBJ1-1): DGGITQSPKYLFRKEGQNVTLSCEQNLNHDAMYWYRQDPGQGLRLIYYSQIVNDFQKGDIAEGYSVSREKKESFPLTVTSAQKNPTAFYLCASSIRIKDTEAFFGQGTRLTVV.

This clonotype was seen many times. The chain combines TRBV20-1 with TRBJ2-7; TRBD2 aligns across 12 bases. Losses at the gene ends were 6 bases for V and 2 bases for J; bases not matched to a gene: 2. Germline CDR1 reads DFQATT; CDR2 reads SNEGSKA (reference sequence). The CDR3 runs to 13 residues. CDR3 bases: TGCAGTGCCCGACTAGCGGGGGCCTACGAGCAGTACTTC. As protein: CSARLAGAYEQYF.

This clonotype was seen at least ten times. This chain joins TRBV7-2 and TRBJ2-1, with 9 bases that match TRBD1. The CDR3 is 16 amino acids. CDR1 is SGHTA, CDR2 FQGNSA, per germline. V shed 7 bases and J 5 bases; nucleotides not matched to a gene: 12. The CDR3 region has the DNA TGTGCCAGCAACTATCCAACAGGGGGCGCGAACAATGAGCAGTTCTTC. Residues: CASNYPTGGANNEQFF.